This is a list of T cell receptor beta chains from one sample in a study of blood T cell repertoires in COVID-19. The table came from immunoSEQ multiplex PCR; TCRdb's copy has only in-frame clones and leaves some out. The sample contains approximately 670,000 clones, just under 90% of which appear only once. Sequenced material: peripheral blood. These receptors were obtained from a woman under 30 with acute or convalescent COVID-19. Each CDR3 is given with its conserved first and last residue. A D gene is named only where the DNA matches it firmly. Part of the rows lack a size; the others show once, few, many or a class for expanded clones.

size: .; D: TRBD1; length: 17; J: TRBJ1-4; V: TRBV5-1; DNA: TGCGCCAGCAGCTTGGACCCGGACAGGGCTGGTGGTGAAAAACTGTTTTTT; CDR3: CASSLDPDRAGGEKLFF
size: .; D: .; length: 15; J: TRBJ1-2; V: TRBV6-5; DNA: TGTGCCAGCAGTTACTCGAGGATCAGCCCCTATGGCTACACCTTC; CDR3: CASSYSRISPYGYTF
size: .; D: TRBD1; length: 15; J: TRBJ1-2; V: TRBV4-3; DNA: TGCGCCAGCAGCGCAACCCAGGGGGTCAACTATGGCTACACCTTC; CDR3: CASSATQGVNYGYTF
size: .; D: TRBD1; length: 16; J: TRBJ1-2; V: TRBV4-1; DNA: TGCGCCAGCAGCCAACCCGTGGCAGGGGGGAACTATGGCTACACCTTC; CDR3: CASSQPVAGGNYGYTF
size: .; D: .; length: 17; J: TRBJ1-2; V: TRBV7-9; DNA: TGTGCCAGCAGCTTGAGGCAGTCGAAAGTTATAAACTATGGCTACACCTTC; CDR3: CASSLRQSKVINYGYTF
size: .; D: TRBD2; length: 16; J: TRBJ2-7; V: TRBV6-5; DNA: TGTGCCAGCAGTTACTCGAGTGAACTAGCGGGGGGCGAGCAGTACTTC; CDR3: CASSYSSELAGGEQYF
size: .; D: TRBD1; length: 20; J: TRBJ1-5; V: TRBV6-6; DNA: TGTGCCAGCAGTCGGTGGGGGAGAGACAGGGGAGGGAGTAGCAATCAGCCCCAGCATTTT; CDR3: CASSRWGRDRGGSSNQPQHF
size: .; D: .; length: 16; J: TRBJ2-2; V: TRBV5-1; DNA: TGCGCCAGCAGCCCCCTGGGACTCGAGAACACCGGGGAGCTGTTTTTT; CDR3: CASSPLGLENTGELFF
size: .; D: TRBD2; length: 13; J: TRBJ2-7; V: TRBV18; DNA: TGTGCCAGCTCCCGGGGGGGGATTGACGAGCAGTACTTC; CDR3: CASSRGGIDEQYF
size: once; D: .; length: 16; J: TRBJ1-2; V: TRBV7-2; DNA: TGTGCCAGCATCCTAGGGCAGAGATCCCATCCGGGGGGCTACACCTTC; CDR3: CASILGQRSHPGGYTF
size: .; D: .; length: 15; J: TRBJ1-6; V: TRBV12-5; DNA: TGTGCTAGTGCCCCATCAGGGGCCAATAATTCACCCCTCCACTTT; CDR3: CASAPSGANNSPLHF
size: .; D: .; length: 16; J: TRBJ1-2; V: TRBV28; DNA: TGTGCCAGCGCCGGGGGGGCCTCAGGCGAGGACTATGGCTACACCTTC; CDR3: CASAGGASGEDYGYTF
size: .; D: .; length: 12; J: TRBJ1-1; V: TRBV18; DNA: TGTGCCAGCTCACCGCGAACCATTGAAGCTTTCTTT; CDR3: CASSPRTIEAFF
size: .; D: .; length: 13; J: TRBJ1-1; V: TRBV19; DNA: TGTGCCAGTAGTATTCTGACTAACACTGAAGCTTTCTTT; CDR3: CASSILTNTEAFF
size: .; D: TRBD2; length: 15; J: TRBJ2-3; V: TRBV6-2/TRBV6-3; DNA: TGTGCCAGCAGTTACAGCGGGGGGGCAGGGGATACGCAGTATTTT; CDR3: CASSYSGGAGDTQYF
size: .; D: .; length: 15; J: TRBJ1-5; V: TRBV3-1/TRBV3-2; DNA: TGTGCCAGCAGCCAGGATCAGGGGATTGGTCAGCCCCAGCATTTT; CDR3: CASSQDQGIGQPQHF
size: .; D: TRBD1; length: 15; J: TRBJ1-1; V: TRBV2; DNA: TGTGCCAGCAGTCTAAGGGACAGTTGGGACACTGAAGCTTTCTTT; CDR3: CASSLRDSWDTEAFF
size: .; D: TRBD1; length: 18; J: TRBJ1-3; V: TRBV4-3; DNA: TGCGCCAGCAGCCCGTTAATCCCCGGGACAGCCTCTGGAAACACCATATATTTT; CDR3: CASSPLIPGTASGNTIYF
size: .; D: .; length: 13; J: TRBJ1-1; V: TRBV29-1; DNA: TGCAGCGGCGTCGCCACAGGGTTCGGTGAAGCTTTCTTT; CDR3: CSGVATGFGEAFF
size: .; D: .; length: 16; J: TRBJ1-2; V: TRBV7-8; DNA: TGTGCCAGCAGCTGGGGGACACGACCCAACGACTATGGCTACACCTTC; CDR3: CASSWGTRPNDYGYTF